These 13 T cell receptor beta chains share one sample of origin, sequenced in a study of blood T cell repertoires in COVID-19. TCRdb keeps only in-frame clones here, not all; method: immunoSEQ multiplex PCR. The sample yields approximately 9,800 clones, under 90% seen once. Input material: peripheral blood. All receptors come from a man in his sixties or seventies with active COVID-19.

The chain employs TRBV7-9 and TRBJ2-4; TRBD1 might be the D (6 bases). V dropped 11 bases and J dropped 5 bases, with 13 bases sitting between them. This CDR3 has 12 amino acids. In germline, CDR1 is SEHNR, CDR2 FQNEAQ (reference sequence). The CDR3 reads CAFQGRENIQYF. The CDR3 DNA reads as TGTGCCTTTCAGGGGCGGGAAAACATTCAGTACTTC.

This rearrangement joins TRBV4-1 to TRBJ2-1, with TRBD2 identical over 8 bases. J lost 6 bases, V lost 5 bases, and 6 bases had no gene match. CDR3 size: 14 residues. Germline loops: CDR1 MGHRA, CDR2 YSYEKL. The CDR3 reads CASSIAGGGNEQFF. In DNA form, the CDR3 reads TGCGCCAGCAGCATTGCGGGAGGAGGCAATGAGCAGTTCTTC.

The chain employs TRBV6-5 and TRBJ2-3; D possibly corresponds to TRBD1 (7 bases). Trimming took off 4 bases at V and 7 bases at J, with 21 bases between the two ends. The germline V gene has CDR1 MNHEY and CDR2 SVGAGI. The CDR3 is made up of 16 amino acids. CDR3 sequence reads: CASSSQGGSLGHTQYF. CDR3 coding DNA: TGTGCCAGCAGTTCCCAGGGGGGATCGTTAGGCCATACGCAGTATTTT.

The chain combines TRBV6-1 with TRBJ2-5; TRBD2 agrees at 7 bases. V gave up 3 bases and J gave up 4 bases; unmatched junction bases: 17. This CDR3 region has 18 residues. Germline V gives CDR1 MNHNS, CDR2 SASEGT. The CDR3 nucleotides read TGTGCCAGCAGTGAGCAGGCGTCGGGGACGGGAGGTAGAGAGACCCAGTACTTC. Its protein product is CASSEQASGTGGRETQYF.

The chain employs TRBV29-1 and TRBJ2-1; TRBD2 matches 10 bases. This CDR3 is built from 15 residues. V dropped 4 bases and J dropped 9; count of bases not matched to a gene: 12. Germline V gene sequence: CDR1 SQVTM, CDR2 ANQGSEA. Here the CDR3 DNA reads TGCAGCGTTGGTGGGCTAGCGGGAGCTCTGCTTGAGCAGTTCTTC. It specifies CSVGGLAGALLEQFF.

V gene TRBV7-3 combines with J gene TRBJ1-1; TRBD1 might be the D (5 bases). Germline V CDR1 and CDR2: SGHTA, FQGTGA. The CDR3 runs 14 residues. Trimming shortened V by 5 bases and J by 5 bases, and 15 bases separated the two germline ends. CDR3 region: CASSPQRGLTEAFF. The CDR3 DNA follows: TGTGCCAGCAGCCCACAAAGGGGTTTAACTGAAGCTTTCTTT.

To note about this clone: The junction shows a germline mismatch at one end, possibly a read error. The V call is TRBV7-9, the J call TRBJ2-3, with 8 nucleotides matching TRBD1. The CDR3 is made up of 14 amino acids. CDR1 and CDR2 from the germline V gene are SEHNR and FQNEAQ (reference sequence). The CDR3 DNA is TGTGCCAGCAGCCTAACCCGGGGACAGGAACAACCCCCTTTT. As protein: CASSLTRGQEQPPF.

The J gene is TRBJ2-1, the V gene TRBV23-1, with a weak D call TRBD2 (6 bases). TRBV23-1 is flagged as an ORF with uncertain function. With 6 bases removed from V and 5 bases from J, the gap between germline ends came to 23 bases. CDR3 length equals 17 residues. CDR3 DNA: TGCGCCAGCAGGCGACGACACGGGACTCCTTTTCACAATGAGCAGTTCTTC. Translated, it gives CASRRRHGTPFHNEQFF.

The V and J genes are TRBV5-8 and TRBJ2-7, with D uncertain. Trimming stripped 8 bases from V and 0 bases from J, with 9 bases between. This CDR3 comprises 12 residues. Looked up from germline, CDR1 is SGHTS and CDR2 is YDEGEE. CDR3 in amino acids: CASGPVSYEQYF. For the CDR3, the DNA is TGTGCCAGTGGGCCGGTCTCCTACGAGCAGTACTTC.

In DNA, the CDR3 is TGCGCCAGCAGCTTGACAGCGGGAGGAGGCAATGAGCAGTTCTTC. As protein: CASSLTAGGGNEQFF. The V and J genes are TRBV5-1 and TRBJ2-1; TRBD2 matches 9 bases. The CDR3 is 15 amino acids. J was trimmed by 6 bases and V by 1 base; bases with no gene match: 5. The V gene's germline CDR1 is SGHRS and CDR2 YFSETQ.

V is TRBV2 and J is TRBJ1-2, with 8 bases identical to TRBD1. V trimming: 0 bases; J trimming: 4 bases; junction bases outside the gene matches: 7. CDR1 SNHLY and CDR2 FYNNEI come from the germline V gene. The CDR3 is made up of 16 amino acids. This chain's CDR3 is CASSEAVRGRVYGYTF. For the CDR3, the DNA is TGTGCCAGCAGTGAAGCGGTCAGGGGGCGCGTCTATGGCTACACCTTC.

The rearrangement uses TRBV7-2 and TRBJ2-5, with D possibly being TRBD1 (5 bases). Looked up from germline, CDR1 is SGHTA and CDR2 is FQGNSA. Trimming removed 1 base at V and 5 bases at J, with 14 bases between. CDR3 size: 15 residues. CDR3 DNA: TGTGCCAGCAGCTTAGACAGAAGGGGTGCGGAGACCCAGTACTTC. Its translation: CASSLDRRGAETQYF.

This sequence joins TRBV30 and TRBJ2-5; no reliable D call. This CDR3 region has 14 residues. Germline loops: CDR1 GTSNPN, CDR2 SVGIG (reference sequence). V was pared by 1 base and J by 5 bases, with 14 bases between. CDR3 DNA sequence: TGTGCCTGGAGTGGAGGTAACGCAGTCGAGACCCAGTACTTC. Its protein product is CAWSGGNAVETQYF.